The clone carrying this T cell receptor (beta chain) was seen more than once but under ten times. Antigen: not known. CMV serostatus data were not documented for this donor. PCR was performed using 60 Vbeta and 13 Jbeta primers. Measured with immunoSEQ multiplex PCR; TCRdb has only the in-frame clones, and not every one. Here the sample spans approximately 160,000 clones, roughly 80% being singletons. Trimming took off 3 bases at V and 4 bases at J, with 13 bases between the two ends. The CDR3 is made up of 14 amino acids. Germline V lookup: CDR1 SGHNT, CDR2 YENEEA. The data were obtained in a study of cytomegalovirus exposure and HLA in healthy donors. Study-wide points: Most TCR beta V segments were productive about 87% or about 30% of the time in an earlier analysis. Later work showed greater clonal expansion in HLA-associated TCR beta chains than in equally common others. By a later analysis, the bulk of CMV-associated TCR beta chains appeared HLA-restricted.

The chain combines TRBV11-3 with TRBJ2-7; D is unclear. The TCR was taken from a human donor in good health. The sample taken for sequencing was PBMCs. DNA for the CDR3: TGTGCCAGCAGCTTCGACGGGTCCGGGTACGAGCAGTACTTC. Its translation is CASSFDGSGYEQYF. The entire variable domain, with the rest obtained from reference TRBV11-3 and TRBJ2-7, is as follows: EAGVVQSPRYKIIEKKQPVAFWCNPISGHNTLYWYLQNLGQGPELLIRYENEEAVDDSQLPKDRFSAERLKGVDSTLKIQPAELGDSAVYLCASSFDGSGYEQYFGPGTRLTVT.